The 26 T cell receptor beta chains below were found in one sample sequenced in a study of T cell responses to AZD1222 COVID-19 vaccine. Clones were sequenced by immunoSEQ multiplex PCR, and TCRdb holds only the in-frame ones, with some missing. The table lists more than 100,000 clones, roughly 85% of them singletons. The sample in question was peripheral blood, obtained on day 0 of AZD1222 vaccination. These receptors all come from an adult in good health.

The V and J genes are TRBV2 and TRBJ1-1; 7 bases align to TRBD1. The germline V gene has CDR1 SNHLY and CDR2 FYNNEI. The trim removed 6 bases at V and 2 bases at J, leaving 6 bases unmatched. The CDR3 loop spans 14 amino acids. The CDR3 protein is CASRAGGRNTEAFF. In DNA form, the CDR3 reads TGTGCCAGCAGGGCAGGGGGAAGAAACACTGAAGCTTTCTTT.

The chain carries TRBV5-4 and TRBJ2-3; perhaps TRBD1 as D (5 bases). The CDR3 spans 16 residues. V lost 6 bases and J 1 base, leaving 18 bases between the germline ends. The V gene's germline CDR1 is SGHNT and CDR2 YYREEE (reference sequence). This chain's CDR3 is CASTSGKQPGTDTQYF. In nucleotides, the CDR3 is TGTGCCAGCACCTCAGGGAAACAGCCCGGCACAGATACGCAGTATTTT.

The V call is TRBV5-6, the J call TRBJ1-1; D gene unclear. The length of the CDR3 is 15 residues. Trimming removed 3 bases at V and 2 bases at J, with 14 bases between. CDR1 and CDR2 from the germline V gene are SGHDT and YYEEEE. The CDR3 loop is CASSSLDGRNTEAFF. CDR3 nucleotides: TGTGCCAGCAGCTCCCTCGACGGTAGAAACACTGAAGCTTTCTTT.

CDR3 sequence reads: CASSMGAGAMGETQYF. For the CDR3, the DNA is TGTGCCAGTAGTATGGGAGCAGGGGCAATGGGAGAGACCCAGTACTTC. This sequence joins TRBV19 and TRBJ2-5; D might be TRBD1 (6 bases). In germline, CDR1 is LNHDA, CDR2 SQIVND (reference sequence). V gave up 3 bases and J gave up 4 bases, with 18 bases separating them. The CDR3 has 16 residues.

The chain is built from TRBV24-1 and TRBJ1-4; D unresolved. The CDR3 covers 11 residues. Germline V CDR1 and CDR2: KGHDR, SFDVKD. With 1 base removed from V and 14 bases from J, the gap between germline ends came to 7 bases. The CDR3 coding sequence is TGTGCCACCAGTGATTTCGACGGGCTGTTTTTT. Amino acid sequence: CATSDFDGLFF.

The chain is built from TRBV9 and TRBJ2-2; 8 bases fit TRBD2. CDR3 length: 17 residues. Germline loops: CDR1 SGDLS, CDR2 YYNGEE. The V segment lost 4 bases and the J segment 4 bases; nucleotides outside the gene matches: 12. This CDR3 reads CASSLPGGSGATGELFF. CDR3 coding DNA: TGTGCCAGCAGCCTCCCGGGGGGTAGCGGGGCCACCGGGGAGCTGTTTTTT.

V and J are TRBV6-1 and TRBJ1-1, with D perhaps matching TRBD1 (6 bases). The CDR3 runs 12 residues. V lost 3 bases and J lost 11, with 13 bases in between. Germline V gene data show CDR1 as MNHNS and CDR2 as SASEGT. CDR3: CASSELGGAAFF. CDR3 in DNA: TGTGCCAGCAGTGAGTTGGGGGGCGCGGCTTTCTTT.

The V call is TRBV15, the J call TRBJ1-2, with a weak D call TRBD1 (5 bases). Trimming removed 3 bases from V and 6 bases from J, with 14 bases in between. This CDR3 has 14 amino acids. The germline V gene has CDR1 LNHNV and CDR2 YYDKDF (reference sequence). As DNA, the CDR3 is TGTGCCACCAGCAGCCGAAGGACGGGGGATGGCTACACCTTC. Its translation: CATSSRRTGDGYTF.

The count of this clone is one. The chain links TRBV19 to TRBJ1-5, with 7 bases that match TRBD1. CDR1 and CDR2 (germline): LNHDA, SQIVND (reference sequence). The CDR3 spans 20 residues. V dropped 5 bases and J dropped 1; count of bases not matched to a gene: 20. Written as DNA, the CDR3 is TGTGCCAGTAGTCGAAGGACAGGAGGATCGGAGGGGGCGAGCAATCAGCCCCAGCATTTT. It translates to CASSRRTGGSEGASNQPQHF. Combining the CDR3 with reference TRBV19 and TRBJ1-5 gives the whole variable domain DGGITQSPKYLFRKEGQNVTLSCEQNLNHDAMYWYRQDPGQGLRLIYYSQIVNDFQKGDIAEGYSVSREKKESFPLTVTSAQKNPTAFYLCASSRRTGGSEGASNQPQHFGDGTRLSIL.

The chain joins TRBV5-1 to TRBJ2-7, with TRBD2 matching 8 bases. Germline V lookup: CDR1 SGHRS, CDR2 YFSETQ. This CDR3 is 14 amino acids long. Trimming took 2 bases from V and 6 from J; bases not matched to a gene: 7. This chain's CDR3 is CASSLTFGRVEQYF. DNA for the CDR3: TGCGCCAGCAGCTTAACCTTCGGGAGGGTCGAGCAGTACTTC.

The chain combines TRBV2 with TRBJ1-6; no clear D. Germline V gene sequence: CDR1 SNHLY, CDR2 FYNNEI. Trimming stripped 7 bases from V and 0 bases from J, with 10 bases between. The CDR3 is 15 residues long. The CDR3 DNA follows: TGTGCCAGCAACGGGCTAAGCTCCTATAATTCACCCCTCCACTTT. It specifies CASNGLSSYNSPLHF.

CDR3 DNA sequence: TGTGCCAGCAGCTCGACAGGGGGTAGCAATCAGCCCCAGCATTTT. Translation gives CASSSTGGSNQPQHF. The J gene is TRBJ1-5, the V gene TRBV5-5, with 9 bases lining up with TRBD1. V was clipped by 3 bases and J by 0 bases; unmatched bases: 1. The CDR3 has 15 amino acids. Germline V lookup: CDR1 SGHKS, CDR2 YYEKEE (reference sequence).

As to this clone: Other DNA sequences in this sample translate to the same CDR3. V usage is TRBV5-1 and J usage is TRBJ2-2; TRBD1 matches 7 bases. V gave up 3 bases and J gave up 3 bases; unmatched junction bases: 5. In germline, CDR1 is SGHRS, CDR2 YFSETQ. This CDR3 comprises 15 residues. CDR3 DNA sequence: TGCGCCAGCAGCTACAGACAGGGAGACACCGGGGAGCTGTTTTTT. The encoded protein is CASSYRQGDTGELFF.

CDR3 sequence: CASSNDEGAGNTIYF. DNA for the CDR3: TGCGCCAGCAGTAATGATGAGGGTGCTGGAAACACCATATATTTT. This chain connects TRBV10-2 to TRBJ1-3; no firm D call. Trimming removed 5 bases from V and 2 bases from J, with 13 bases in between. Per germline, CDR1 WSHSY and CDR2 SAAADI. The CDR3 is made up of 15 amino acids.

V usage is TRBV2 and J usage is TRBJ2-1, with TRBD1 identical over 9 bases. The CDR3 runs to 18 residues. Trimming took 2 bases from V and 4 from J; bases not matched to a gene: 12. Looked up from germline, CDR1 is SNHLY and CDR2 is FYNNEI. CDR3 loop: CASSELGRGQGVYNEQFF. The CDR3 DNA is TGTGCCAGCAGTGAACTCGGCCGGGGACAGGGAGTTTACAATGAGCAGTTCTTC.

J is TRBJ1-3 and V is TRBV9, with D tentatively TRBD1 (5 bases). The CDR3 has 13 amino acids. Germline loops: CDR1 SGDLS, CDR2 YYNGEE. Trimming shortened V by 4 bases and J by 9 bases, and 14 bases separated the two germline ends. This CDR3 is CASSPGLTATIYF. The CDR3 nucleotides read TGTGCCAGCAGCCCGGGACTTACGGCCACCATATATTTT.

The chain carries TRBV5-1 and TRBJ2-3; 12 bases are a match to TRBD2. The V gene end was trimmed by 4 bases and the J gene end by 3 bases; junction bases not matched to a gene: 9. The CDR3 spans 17 residues. Germline CDR1 reads SGHRS; CDR2 reads YFSETQ. The CDR3 nucleotides read TGCGCCAGCAGCATAAGCCCTCTAGCGGGGGGGACAGATACGCAGTATTTT. Protein sequence: CASSISPLAGGTDTQYF.

V is TRBV6-5 and J is TRBJ1-1; D perhaps matches TRBD1 (6 bases). Germline V lookup: CDR1 MNHEY, CDR2 SVGAGI. V dropped 0 bases and J dropped 5 bases, with 16 bases sitting between them. The CDR3 length is 16 residues. CDR3: CASSYSPGTPRTEAFF. Written as DNA, the CDR3 is TGTGCCAGCAGTTACTCACCCGGGACACCCAGAACTGAAGCTTTCTTT.

The chain is built from TRBV2 and TRBJ2-2; weak D call: TRBD1 (7 bases). The length of the CDR3 is 15 residues. The V end was cut by 11 bases, the J end by 5 bases, with 21 bases between. The germline gives CDR1 SNHLY, CDR2 FYNNEI. The CDR3 here is CAGRGVQGGTGELFF. The DNA for the CDR3 is TGTGCCGGTAGAGGCGTGCAGGGGGGTACCGGGGAGCTGTTTTTT.

The chain links TRBV18 to TRBJ1-4; 9 nucleotides align to TRBD1. V dropped 3 bases and J dropped 6; count of bases not matched to a gene: 8. This CDR3 contains 16 residues. Germline CDR1 KGHSH, CDR2 LQKENI. As DNA, the CDR3 is TGTGCCAGCTCACCTCGATCAGGACAGGGGCATGAAAAACTGTTTTTT. This sequence encodes CASSPRSGQGHEKLFF.

This clone was found once. The chain links TRBV6-5 to TRBJ1-2; D is unresolved. Per germline, CDR1 MNHEY and CDR2 SVGAGI. V lost 0 bases to trimming and J lost 2 bases, with 10 bases between them. This CDR3 comprises 15 residues. The DNA for the CDR3 is TGTGCCAGCAGTTACTCGGAACAAGACAACTATGGCTACACCTTC. Translating gives CASSYSEQDNYGYTF.

The chain has TRBV7-9 and TRBJ2-2, with D unresolved. Deletions cut 2 bases from V and 4 bases from J, with 11 bases between. The CDR3 extends over 15 amino acids. Germline lookup yields CDR1 SEHNR and CDR2 FQNEAQ (reference sequence). In nucleotides, the CDR3 is TGTGCCAGCAGCTTAATGAGTAGGCGCACCGGGGAGCTGTTTTTT. Translated, it gives CASSLMSRRTGELFF.

The chain uses TRBV7-3 and TRBJ2-1, with TRBD2 matching 13 bases. CDR1 is SGHTA and CDR2 is FQGTGA in the germline V gene. Unmatched junction bases numbered 4, after V lost 4 bases and J lost 7 bases. The CDR3 consists of 15 residues. The CDR3 reads CASSSLAGGLNEQFF. The CDR3 nucleotides read TGTGCCAGCAGCTCACTAGCGGGGGGGCTAAATGAGCAGTTCTTC.

The chain combines TRBV13 with TRBJ2-3; D remains unclear. Germline CDR1 is PRHDT and CDR2 is FYEKMQ (reference sequence). The CDR3 sequence is 16 residues long. V lost 0 bases to trimming and J lost 1 base, with 11 bases between them. The DNA of the CDR3 is TGTGCCAGCAGCTTAGGGTCCGGTACTGGCACAGATACGCAGTATTTT. This codes for CASSLGSGTGTDTQYF.

The chain combines TRBV4-3 with TRBJ1-1; D not resolved. This CDR3 comprises 14 residues. Germline CDR1 reads LGHNA; CDR2 reads YSLEER. The V end was cut by 4 bases, the J end by 4 bases, with 13 bases between. The CDR3 nucleotides read TGCGCCAGCAGCCTGACGTTTAAAGCCACTGAAGCTTTCTTT. Protein sequence: CASSLTFKATEAFF.

V gene TRBV18 combines with J gene TRBJ2-3; the D gene is possibly TRBD1 (6 bases). This CDR3 contains 16 residues. Germline CDR1 and CDR2: KGHSH and LQKENI. V was cut by 5 bases and J by 2 bases, with 17 bases left in between. This CDR3 is CASSNLATGYTDTQYF. CDR3 in DNA: TGTGCCAGCTCAAACCTGGCTACAGGGTACACAGATACGCAGTATTTT.